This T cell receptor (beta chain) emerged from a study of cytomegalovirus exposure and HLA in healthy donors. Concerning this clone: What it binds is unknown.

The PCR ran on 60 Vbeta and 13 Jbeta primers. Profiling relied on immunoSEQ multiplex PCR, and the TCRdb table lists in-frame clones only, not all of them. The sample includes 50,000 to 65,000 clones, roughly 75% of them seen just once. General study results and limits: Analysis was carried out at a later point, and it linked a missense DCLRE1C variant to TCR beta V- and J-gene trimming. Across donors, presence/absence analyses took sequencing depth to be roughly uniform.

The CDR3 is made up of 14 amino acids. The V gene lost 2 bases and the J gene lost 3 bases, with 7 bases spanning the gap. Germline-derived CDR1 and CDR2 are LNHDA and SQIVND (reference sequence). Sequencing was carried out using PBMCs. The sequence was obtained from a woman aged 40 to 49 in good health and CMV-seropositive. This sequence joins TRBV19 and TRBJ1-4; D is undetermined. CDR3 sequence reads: CASSILQSNEKLFF. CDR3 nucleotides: TGTGCCAGTAGTATATTACAGTCTAATGAAAAACTGTTTTTT.